The 15 T cell receptor beta chains listed next were all sequenced from one sample in a study of breast tumors, draining lymph nodes, adjacent tissues. MiXCR was run by TCRdb on the multiplex PCR reads, yielding one entry per CDR3 protein. This table has approximately 52,000 distinct CDR3 sequences, over 40% appearing once. Sequenced material: breast tumor tissue. These receptors all come from a female donor with breast cancer. Some clones in this sample may be carry-over from other donors' samples.

A word on this clonotype: The conserved final phenylalanine or tryptophan is absent from the CDR3, which likely points to a read error. No DNA is shown, since the ends of the CDR3 on it are uncertain; the CDR3 is the one TCRdb lists. This chain uses TRBV5-1 with TRBJ2-7. Looked up from germline, CDR1 is SGHRS and CDR2 is YFSETQ. The CDR3 comprises 15 residues, both ends counted. This CDR3 reads CASSSAEISSYEQHL.

This clonotype has only a few counts. This may arise from a read error, as a much more abundant clone is one base away. The V call is TRBV6-1, the J call TRBJ2-3; TRBD1 matches at 10 bases. The CDR3 length is 16 residues. Germline assignment: CDR1 MNHNS and CDR2 SASEGT. V lost 5 bases to trimming and J lost 6 bases; unmatched junction nucleotides: 11. The CDR3 loop is CASSQVGTGDSDTQYF. Here the CDR3 DNA reads TGTGCCAGCAGTCAAGTCGGGACAGGGGATTCTGATACGCAGTATTTT.

At least ten counts were recorded for this clonotype. V and J are TRBV7-9 and TRBJ2-2, with 7 bases fitting TRBD1. The V gene's germline CDR1 is SEHNR and CDR2 FQNEAQ (reference sequence). Trimming removed 5 bases from V and 0 bases from J; junction bases left unmatched: 6. The CDR3 runs to 16 residues. This CDR3 reads CASSGDRAANTGELFF. The DNA of the CDR3 is TGTGCCAGCAGCGGAGACAGGGCCGCGAACACCGGGGAGCTGTTTTTT.

The gene calls are TRBV10-3 and TRBJ2-7; 8 bases match TRBD2. The CDR3 is made up of 14 amino acids. Trimming at V came to 6 bases and at J to 5 bases, leaving 9 bases not matched to a gene. In germline, CDR1 is ENHRY, CDR2 SYGVKD. The CDR3 protein is CAIRAGGGCHEQYF. CDR3 bases: TGTGCCATCAGGGCGGGAGGAGGATGCCACGAGCAGTACTTC.

The chain links TRBV5-1 to TRBJ1-2; TRBD1 aligns across 7 bases. The CDR3 has 13 amino acids. Trimming cost V 4 bases and J 9 bases; bases outside gene matches: 9. CDR1 is SGHRS, CDR2 YFSETQ, per germline. The CDR3 coding sequence is TGCGCCAGCAGCCTGACAGGGCGCGCTAGCTACACCTTC. This codes for CASSLTGRASYTF.

Sample share makes this clonotype medium-sized. V is TRBV2 and J is TRBJ2-5; D gene uncertain. The length of the CDR3 is 13 residues. Looked up from germline, CDR1 is SNHLY and CDR2 is FYNNEI. Trimming stripped 7 bases from V and 5 bases from J, with 14 bases between. The CDR3 nucleotides are TGTGCCAGCAACGGACCGCTTGGGGAGACCCAGTACTTC. Translating gives CASNGPLGETQYF.

The chain joins TRBV7-9 to TRBJ2-3; 16 bases align to TRBD2. The CDR3 has 16 amino acids. The V gene end was trimmed by 4 bases and the J gene end by 6 bases; junction bases not matched to a gene: 4. Germline values: CDR1 SEHNR, CDR2 FQNEAQ (reference sequence). CDR3 in amino acids: CASSSGTSGRADTQYF. In DNA, the CDR3 is TGTGCCAGCAGCTCCGGGACTAGCGGGAGGGCGGATACGCAGTATTTT.

Concerning this clonotype itself: This clone may be a read error of a much larger clone one base away. The V call is TRBV12-3 or TRBV12-4, the J call TRBJ1-1, with D tentatively TRBD1 (5 bases). The CDR3 consists of 14 residues. The CDR3 DNA reads TGTGCCAGCACTCAGGGAACGTCGAACACTGGAGCTTTCTTT. Translating gives CASTQGTSNTGAFF.

With respect to this clonotype: The CDR3 does not close with the conserved phenylalanine or tryptophan, likely indicating a read error. The genes are TRBV5-5 and TRBJ1-1; D is perhaps TRBD1 (5 bases). The CDR3 consists of 13 residues. Germline V CDR1 and CDR2: SGHKS, YYEKEE (reference sequence). Trimming left V 5 bases short and J 2 bases short, with 10 bases between. This CDR3 reads CASSTGGNTEAFL. The CDR3, as DNA: TGTGCCAGCAGTACGGGGGGTAACACTGAAGCTTTCCTT.

The rearrangement links TRBV29-1 to TRBJ2-2; D ambiguous. Trimming took 3 bases from V and 6 from J, leaving 2 bases between them. Germline values: CDR1 SQVTM, CDR2 ANQGSEA. The CDR3 contains 10 residues. CDR3 sequence reads: CSVDAGELFF. DNA for the CDR3: TGCAGCGTTGATGCCGGGGAGCTGTTTTTT.

The rearrangement links TRBV12-3 or TRBV12-4 to TRBJ1-6; 8 bases are shared with TRBD1. CDR3 length: 16 residues. The ends lost 3 bases at V and 6 bases at J; junction bases unmatched: 7. CDR3 sequence reads: CASSFADDRGNSPLHF. The CDR3 nucleotides read TGTGCCAGCAGTTTCGCCGATGACAGGGGTAATTCACCCCTCCACTTT.

This chain connects TRBV5-1 to TRBJ1-6, with D tentatively TRBD1 (5 bases). The V and J ends lost 7 bases and 7 bases respectively, with 12 bases between them. The CDR3 is 13 residues long. Germline CDR1 is SGHRS and CDR2 is YFSETQ. The DNA of the CDR3 is TGCGCCAGCCCCGGGACTTTGAATTCACCCCTCCACTTT. Protein sequence: CASPGTLNSPLHF.

Only one count was recorded for this clonotype. This chain joins TRBV28 and TRBJ1-2; 7 nucleotides line up with TRBD1. CDR1 and CDR2 from the germline V gene are MDHEN and SYDVKM. The CDR3 totals 12 residues. V lost 6 bases to trimming and J lost 10 bases; unmatched junction nucleotides: 8. The CDR3 DNA reads as TGTGCCAGCAGGGCCAGGGGGAGAGCCTACACCTTC. It is translated as CASRARGRAYTF.

The sample holds many counts of this clonotype. V gene TRBV12-3 or TRBV12-4 combines with J gene TRBJ2-5; TRBD2 matches 8 bases. The CDR3 loop spans 18 amino acids. The V gene end was trimmed by 8 bases and the J gene end by 4 bases; junction bases not matched to a gene: 21. The CDR3 DNA sequence: TGTGCCAGCGGGGGCGAAGTAGGGGCTACGGGAGGGAGAGAGACCCAGTACTTC. Its translation: CASGGEVGATGGRETQYF.

This clonotype was seen just once. In nucleotides, the CDR3 is TGTGCCAGCAGCTTCTTTTCTGGGAGCGGGGAGACCCAGTACTTC. Its protein is CASSFFSGSGETQYF. The chain combines TRBV7-2 with TRBJ2-5; D is perhaps TRBD2 (6 bases). Trimming cost V 3 bases and J 5 bases, with 16 bases left between them. Germline V gene lookup returns CDR1 SGHTA and CDR2 FQGNSA. This CDR3 has 15 amino acids.